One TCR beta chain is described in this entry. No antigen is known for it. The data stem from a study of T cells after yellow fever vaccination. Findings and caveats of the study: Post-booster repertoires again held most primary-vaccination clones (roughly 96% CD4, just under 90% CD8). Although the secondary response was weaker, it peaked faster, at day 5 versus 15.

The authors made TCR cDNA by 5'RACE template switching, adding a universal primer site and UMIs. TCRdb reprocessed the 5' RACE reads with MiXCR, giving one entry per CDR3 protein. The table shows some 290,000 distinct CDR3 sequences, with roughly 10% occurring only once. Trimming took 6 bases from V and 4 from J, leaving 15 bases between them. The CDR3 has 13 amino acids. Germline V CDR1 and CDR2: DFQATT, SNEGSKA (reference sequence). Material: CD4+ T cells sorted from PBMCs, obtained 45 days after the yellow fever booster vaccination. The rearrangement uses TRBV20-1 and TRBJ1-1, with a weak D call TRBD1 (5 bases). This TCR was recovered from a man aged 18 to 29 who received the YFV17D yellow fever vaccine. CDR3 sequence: CSAPRGGTTEAFF. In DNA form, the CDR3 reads TGCAGTGCCCCCCGGGGGGGGACCACTGAAGCTTTCTTT.